These T cell receptor beta chains were read from a single sample in a study of T cells in Graves' hyperthyroidism and ophthalmopathy. TCRdb reprocessed the multiplex PCR reads via MiXCR and lists one record per CDR3 protein. The sample contains more than 350,000 distinct CDR3 sequences, roughly a sixth of which appear only once. Sequences were obtained from blood. The receptor set was obtained from a woman aged 30 to 39 with Graves' hyperthyroidism that later progressed to Graves' ophthalmopathy. Both conserved end residues are part of each CDR3. The D gene is left open where the match is weak. Expanded clones get a size class; other rows say once, few or many, or leave the size out.

TRBV7-9	TRBD1	NA	TRBJ1-6	CASSLAPDRLDSPLHF	TGTGCCAGCAGCTTAGCCCCGGACAGGCTGGATTCACCCCTCCACTTT
TRBV27	NA	few	TRBJ1-2	CASSLSGWGDGYTF	TGTGCCAGCAGTTTATCGGGTTGGGGGGATGGCTACACCTTC
TRBV3-1	TRBD2	many	TRBJ2-3	CASSQGTRVGVGTDTQYF	TGTGCCAGCAGCCAAGGGACTAGGGTCGGCGTTGGGACAGATACGCAGTATTTT
TRBV28	TRBD1	many	TRBJ1-4	CASRTGEANEKLFF	TGTGCCAGCAGGACAGGGGAAGCTAATGAAAAACTGTTTTTT
TRBV20-1	NA	many	TRBJ2-1	CSASLSLIFPYNEQFF	TGCAGTGCTAGTCTCTCCCTTATTTTCCCCTACAATGAGCAGTTCTTC
TRBV7-6	NA	few	TRBJ2-4	CASSLALGTVAKNIQYF	TGTGCCAGCAGCTTAGCGCTGGGCACGGTGGCCAAAAACATTCAGTACTTC
TRBV5-1	TRBD1	many	TRBJ2-3	CASSLGQRTDTQYF	TGCGCCAGCAGCCTGGGACAGCGGACAGATACGCAGTATTTT
TRBV28	NA	many	TRBJ2-2	CASSPKFSRPNTGELFF	TGTGCCAGCAGCCCCAAGTTCAGCAGACCGAACACCGGGGAGCTGTTTTTT
TRBV4-1	NA	many	TRBJ2-7	CASSQVGIVHEQYF	TGCGCCAGCAGCCAAGTTGGCATAGTTCACGAGCAGTACTTC
TRBV28	NA	many	TRBJ2-5	CASSLPGAETQYF	TGTGCCAGCAGTTTACCGGGGGCTGAGACCCAGTACTTC